A selection of T cell receptor beta chains follows, all from one sample in a study of cytomegalovirus exposure and HLA in healthy donors. Here immunoSEQ multiplex PCR was the method, and the copy in TCRdb shows in-frame clones only, minus some. The profile shows roughly 34,000 clones, almost 70% of them singletons. The sample taken for sequencing was PBMCs. All receptors come from a man aged 25-45 years in good health and CMV-seronegative. Both conserved end residues are part of each CDR3. D genes are given only for firm matches. The size entry is marked missing in some rows and otherwise reads once, few, many or a size class.

-	TRBV27	-	TRBJ2-1	CASTEGSPYNEQFF	TGTGCCAGCACGGAGGGGAGCCCCTACAATGAGCAGTTCTTC
TRBD1	TRBV28	-	TRBJ1-6	CASSPDREIRSPLHF	TGTGCCAGCAGTCCTGACAGGGAAATAAGATCACCCCTCCACTTT
-	TRBV11-2	-	TRBJ1-2	CASSFDTNYGYTF	TGTGCCAGCAGCTTTGACACTAACTATGGCTACACCTTC
-	TRBV9	-	TRBJ2-5	CASSVDRGGGETQYF	TGTGCCAGCAGCGTAGACAGGGGGGGAGGAGAGACCCAGTACTTC
-	TRBV6-5	-	TRBJ1-6	CASSARGGGSPLHF	TGTGCCAGCAGCGCGCGGGGAGGGGGTTCACCCCTCCACTTT
TRBD1	TRBV28	-	TRBJ2-7	CASSLGTGGELRLFFPSYEQYF	TGTGCCAGCAGTTTGGGGACAGGGGGCGAACTTAGACTCTTCTTTCCCTCCTACGAGCAGTACTTC
TRBD1	TRBV4-3	-	TRBJ1-4	CASSPRDRGFEKLFF	TGCGCCAGCAGCCCTCGGGACAGGGGTTTCGAAAAACTGTTTTTT
-	TRBV5-1	-	TRBJ2-6	CASSPPSGANVLTF	TGCGCCAGCAGCCCTCCGTCTGGGGCCAACGTCCTGACTTTC
-	TRBV4-1	few	TRBJ1-5	CASSQASGQPQHF	TGCGCCAGCAGCCAGGCCTCGGGTCAGCCCCAGCATTTT
TRBD1	TRBV18	-	TRBJ2-5	CASSPPTGPRWTQYF	TGTGCCAGCTCACCTCCGACAGGGCCGAGATGGACCCAGTACTTC
TRBD1	TRBV18	-	TRBJ1-4	CASSPRKTGNEKLFF	TGTGCCAGCTCACCGCGTAAGACAGGGAATGAAAAACTGTTTTTT
-	TRBV28	-	TRBJ1-3	CASRPQGISGNTIYF	TGTGCCAGCCGCCCGCAGGGAATCTCTGGAAACACCATATATTTT
-	TRBV20-1	-	TRBJ2-7	CSARDWDKQYF	TGCAGTGCTAGAGATTGGGACAAGCAGTACTTC
-	TRBV6-1	-	TRBJ1-3	CASSLDGVWNTIYF	TGTGCCAGCAGTCTGGACGGGGTCTGGAACACCATATATTTT
-	TRBV6-5	-	TRBJ1-5	CASSYSAGTSNQPQHF	TGTGCCAGCAGTTACTCGGCGGGAACAAGCAATCAGCCCCAGCATTTT
-	TRBV6-5	-	TRBJ1-2	CASSYSGGGHGYTF	TGTGCCAGCAGTTACTCGGGGGGGGGCCATGGCTACACCTTC